This T cell receptor (beta chain) was sequenced during a study of cytomegalovirus exposure and HLA in healthy donors. This clone has just a few counts. Germline-derived CDR1 and CDR2 are MDHEN and SYDVKM. This CDR3 spans 11 amino acids. Trimming removed 7 bases from V and 7 bases from J, with 10 bases in between. PCR primers comprised 60 Vbeta and 13 Jbeta primers. Libraries were prepared by immunoSEQ multiplex PCR; TCRdb keeps only in-frame clonotypes and omits some of them. The sample holds 75,000 to 80,000 clones; over 60% are singletons and the top ten take approximately 1%. The material sequenced was PBMCs. V and J are TRBV28 and TRBJ2-5; no clear D gene. This TCR was recovered from a male donor in good health and CMV-seronegative. CDR3 DNA sequence: TGTGCCAGCAATACAGCTGGGACCCAGTACTTC. It translates to CASNTAGTQYF.